The clone carrying this T cell receptor (beta chain) turned up a few times. This table comes from immunoSEQ multiplex PCR, and its TCRdb copy is limited to in-frame clones, with some not included. The sample has around 140,000 clones; roughly 82% are singletons. The data are from a study of blood T cell repertoires in COVID-19. About the research overall: Samples taken during acute and convalescent COVID-19 were collected in the United States, Italy and Spain. Sources were T cells, B-cell-depleted T cells, or PBMCs; the material itself was cDNA or gDNA.

The J segment lost 9 bases and the V segment lost 0 bases, leaving 13 bases of the junction unmatched. Germline CDR1 SGHRS, CDR2 YFSETQ. The CDR3 sequence is 16 residues long. The TCR comes from a human donor with acute or convalescent COVID-19. The donor label of this sample is uncertain. Specimen: peripheral blood. The rearrangement links TRBV5-1 to TRBJ1-1; 8 positions agree with TRBD1. CDR3 nucleotide sequence: TGCGCCAGCAGCTTGGACACCGCCGGGACAGGTTCCCAAGCTTTCTTT. Its protein product is CASSLDTAGTGSQAFF.